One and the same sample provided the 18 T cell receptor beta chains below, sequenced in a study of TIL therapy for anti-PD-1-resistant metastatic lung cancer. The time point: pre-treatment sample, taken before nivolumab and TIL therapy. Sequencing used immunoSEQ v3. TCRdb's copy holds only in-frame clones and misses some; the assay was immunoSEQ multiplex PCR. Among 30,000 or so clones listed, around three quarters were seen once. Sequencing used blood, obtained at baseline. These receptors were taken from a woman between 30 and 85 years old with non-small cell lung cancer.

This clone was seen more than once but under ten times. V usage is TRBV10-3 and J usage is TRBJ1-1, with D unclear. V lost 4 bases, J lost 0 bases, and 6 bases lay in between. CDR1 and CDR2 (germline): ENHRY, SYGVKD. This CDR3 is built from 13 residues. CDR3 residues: CAISGNLNTEAFF. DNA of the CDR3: TGTGCCATCAGTGGTAACCTGAACACTGAAGCTTTCTTT.

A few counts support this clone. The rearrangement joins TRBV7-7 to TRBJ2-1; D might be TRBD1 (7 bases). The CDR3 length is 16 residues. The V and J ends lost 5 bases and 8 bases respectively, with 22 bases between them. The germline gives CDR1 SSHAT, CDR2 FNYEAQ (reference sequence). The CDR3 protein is CASSPRRGEPPDEQFF. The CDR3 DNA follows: TGTGCCAGCAGCCCTCGCAGGGGGGAGCCGCCCGATGAGCAGTTCTTC.

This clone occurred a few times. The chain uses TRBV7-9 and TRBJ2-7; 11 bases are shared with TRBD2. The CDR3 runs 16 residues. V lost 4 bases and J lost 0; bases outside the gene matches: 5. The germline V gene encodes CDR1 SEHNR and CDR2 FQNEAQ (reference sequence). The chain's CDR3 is CASSYPTSGSSYEQYF. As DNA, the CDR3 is TGTGCCAGCAGCTACCCCACTAGCGGGAGCTCCTACGAGCAGTACTTC.

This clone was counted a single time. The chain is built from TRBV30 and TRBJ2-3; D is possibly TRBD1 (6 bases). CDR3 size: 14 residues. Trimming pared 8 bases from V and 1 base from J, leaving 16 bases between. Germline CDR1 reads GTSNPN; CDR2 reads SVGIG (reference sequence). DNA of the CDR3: TGTGCCAAGAAGGGGGAGAGGGGCACAGATACGCAGTATTTT. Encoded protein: CAKKGERGTDTQYF.

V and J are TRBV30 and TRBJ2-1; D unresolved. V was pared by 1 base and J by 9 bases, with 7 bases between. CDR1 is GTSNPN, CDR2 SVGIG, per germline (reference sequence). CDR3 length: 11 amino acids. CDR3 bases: TGTGCCTGGAGTGCTCGATTTGAGCAGTTCTTC. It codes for CAWSARFEQFF.

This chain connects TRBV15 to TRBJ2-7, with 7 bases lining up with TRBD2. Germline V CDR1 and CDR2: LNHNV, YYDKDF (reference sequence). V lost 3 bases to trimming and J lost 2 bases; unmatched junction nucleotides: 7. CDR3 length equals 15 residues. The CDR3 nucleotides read TGTGCCACCAGCAGGCTGCCCGGGACTACCTACGAGCAGTACTTC. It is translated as CATSRLPGTTYEQYF.

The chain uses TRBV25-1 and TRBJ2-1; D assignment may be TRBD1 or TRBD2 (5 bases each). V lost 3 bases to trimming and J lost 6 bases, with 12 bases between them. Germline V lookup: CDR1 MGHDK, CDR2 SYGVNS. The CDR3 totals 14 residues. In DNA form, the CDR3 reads TGTGCCAGCAGTGAGTCAGGGACCCTCAATGAGCAGTTCTTC. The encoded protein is CASSESGTLNEQFF.

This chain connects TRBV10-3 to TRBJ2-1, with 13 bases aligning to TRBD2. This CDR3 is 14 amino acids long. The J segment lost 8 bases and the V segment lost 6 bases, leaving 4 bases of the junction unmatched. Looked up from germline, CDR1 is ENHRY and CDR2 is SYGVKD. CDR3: CAISLTSGGHEQFF. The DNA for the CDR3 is TGTGCCATCAGCTTGACTAGCGGGGGGCATGAGCAGTTCTTC.

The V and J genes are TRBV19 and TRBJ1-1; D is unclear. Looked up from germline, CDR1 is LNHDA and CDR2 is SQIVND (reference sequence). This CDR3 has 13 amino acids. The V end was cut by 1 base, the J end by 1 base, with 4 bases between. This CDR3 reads CASSIGGNTEAFF. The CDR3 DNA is TGTGCCAGTAGTATAGGGGGGAACACTGAAGCTTTCTTT. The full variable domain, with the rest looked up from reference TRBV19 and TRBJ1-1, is DGGITQSPKYLFRKEGQNVTLSCEQNLNHDAMYWYRQDPGQGLRLIYYSQIVNDFQKGDIAEGYSVSREKKESFPLTVTSAQKNPTAFYLCASSIGGNTEAFFGQGTRLTVV.

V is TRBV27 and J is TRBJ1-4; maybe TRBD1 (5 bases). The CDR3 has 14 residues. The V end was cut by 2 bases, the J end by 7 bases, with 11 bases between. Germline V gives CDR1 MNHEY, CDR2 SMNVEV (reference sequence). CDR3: CASSLRGRGEKLFF. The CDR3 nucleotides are TGTGCCAGCAGTTTACGGGGGAGGGGTGAAAAACTGTTTTTT.

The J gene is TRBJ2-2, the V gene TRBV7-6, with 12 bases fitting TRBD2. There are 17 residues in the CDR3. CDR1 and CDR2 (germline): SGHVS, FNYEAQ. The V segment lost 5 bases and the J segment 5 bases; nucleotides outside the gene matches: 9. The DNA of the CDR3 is TGTGCCAGCAGCACCACTCCTAGCGGGAGGGCTACCGGGGAGCTGTTTTTT. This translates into CASSTTPSGRATGELFF. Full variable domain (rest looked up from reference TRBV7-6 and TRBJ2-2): GAGVSQSPRYKVTKRGQDVALRCDPISGHVSLYWYRQALGQGPEFLTYFNYEAQQDKSGLPNDRFSAERPEGSISTLTIQRTEQRDSAMYRCASSTTPSGRATGELFFGEGSRLTVL.

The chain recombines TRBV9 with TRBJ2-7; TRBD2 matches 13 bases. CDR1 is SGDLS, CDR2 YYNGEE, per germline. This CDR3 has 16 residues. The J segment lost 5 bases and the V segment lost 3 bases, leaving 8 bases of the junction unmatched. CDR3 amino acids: CASSAILAGGPHEQYF. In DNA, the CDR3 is TGTGCCAGCAGCGCCATACTAGCGGGAGGGCCACACGAGCAGTACTTC.

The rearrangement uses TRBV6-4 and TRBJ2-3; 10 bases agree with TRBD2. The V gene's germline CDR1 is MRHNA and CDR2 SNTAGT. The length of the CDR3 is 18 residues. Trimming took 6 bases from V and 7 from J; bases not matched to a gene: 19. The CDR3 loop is CASSVSLSSGRSQYTQYF. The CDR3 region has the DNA TGTGCCAGCAGCGTCTCCCTCTCTAGCGGGAGAAGTCAGTATACGCAGTATTTT.

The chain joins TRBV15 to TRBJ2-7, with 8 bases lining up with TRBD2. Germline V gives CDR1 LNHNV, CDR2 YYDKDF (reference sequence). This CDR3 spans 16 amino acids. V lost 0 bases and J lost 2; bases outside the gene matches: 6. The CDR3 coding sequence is TGTGCCACCAGCAGAGATCTGAGCGGGGGAGCCTACGAGCAGTACTTC. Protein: CATSRDLSGGAYEQYF.

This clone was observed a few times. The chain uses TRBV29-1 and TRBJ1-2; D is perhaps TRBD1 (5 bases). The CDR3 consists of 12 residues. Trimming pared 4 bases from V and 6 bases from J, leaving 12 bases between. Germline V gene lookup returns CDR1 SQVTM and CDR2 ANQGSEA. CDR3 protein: CSVVGQGHGYTF. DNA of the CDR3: TGCAGCGTTGTAGGTCAGGGACATGGCTACACCTTC.

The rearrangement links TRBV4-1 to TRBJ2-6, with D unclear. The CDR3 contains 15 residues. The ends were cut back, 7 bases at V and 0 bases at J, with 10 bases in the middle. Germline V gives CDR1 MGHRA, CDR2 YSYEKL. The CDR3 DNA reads TGCGCCAGCAAAATCCGAGACTCTGGGGCCAACGTCCTGACTTTC. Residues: CASKIRDSGANVLTF.

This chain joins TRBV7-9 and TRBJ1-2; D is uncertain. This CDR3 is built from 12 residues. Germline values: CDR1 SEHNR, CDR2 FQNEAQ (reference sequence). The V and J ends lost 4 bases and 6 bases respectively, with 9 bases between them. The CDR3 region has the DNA TGTGCCAGCAGCTCTCGGCAAGATGGCTACACCTTC. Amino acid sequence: CASSSRQDGYTF.

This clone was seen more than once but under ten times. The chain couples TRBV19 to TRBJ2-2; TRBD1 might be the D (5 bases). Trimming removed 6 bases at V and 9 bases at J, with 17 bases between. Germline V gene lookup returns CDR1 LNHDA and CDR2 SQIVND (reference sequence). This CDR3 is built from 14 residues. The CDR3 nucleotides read TGTGCCAGTAGCCCCTTTAGGGGTACCAGGGAGCTGTTTTTT. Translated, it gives CASSPFRGTRELFF.